These T cell receptor beta chains were read from a single sample in a study of blood T cells in healthy people across ages. A single record per CDR3 protein comes from TCRdb applying MiXCR to the 5' RACE reads. The sample has roughly 1,100,000 distinct CDR3 sequences, less than 25% seen once. These data are also associated with another study on T cells of mothers and their children.

The sequenced material came from blood. These receptors were taken from a girl aged 2-9 years in good health. CDR3s include the opening cysteine and the closing phenylalanine or tryptophan. Each record gives: D gene, J gene, clone size, V gene, CDR3 protein, CDR3 DNA. D genes are given only for firm matches. Not all rows give a size; the values are once, few, many and, for expanded clones, a class.

-,TRBJ1-5,-,TRBV20-1,CSALHPEGHQPQHF,TGCAGTGCTCTTCATCCCGAAGGTCATCAGCCCCAGCATTTT
TRBD2,TRBJ2-1,-,TRBV5-1,CASSLGLAGGIEQFF,TGCGCCAGCAGCCTTGGACTAGCGGGAGGGATTGAGCAGTTCTTC
-,TRBJ2-3,few,TRBV9,CASSVAEGPGDTQYF,TGTGCCAGCAGCGTAGCTGAGGGACCGGGAGATACGCAGTATTTT
TRBD2,TRBJ2-1,-,TRBV29-1,CSVGGASGGFDEQFF,TGCAGCGTTGGAGGTGCTAGCGGGGGGTTCGATGAGCAGTTCTTC
-,TRBJ2-1,many,TRBV3-1,CASSPAVNEQFF,TGTGCCAGCAGCCCTGCGGTGAATGAGCAGTTCTTC
TRBD1,TRBJ1-2,-,TRBV29-1,CSVGTGGSYGYTF,TGCAGCGTGGGGACAGGGGGAAGCTATGGCTACACCTTC
TRBD1,TRBJ2-7,-,TRBV4-1,CASSGFPGQGVYEQYF,TGCGCCAGCAGCGGCTTTCCGGGACAGGGGGTTTACGAGCAGTACTTC
TRBD1,TRBJ2-5,-,TRBV6-6,CASSRQTGGPKETQYF,TGTGCCAGCAGTAGACAAACAGGGGGCCCCAAGGAGACCCAGTACTTC
-,TRBJ2-2,few,TRBV20-1,CSARRQTNTGELFF,TGCAGTGCTAGACGGCAGACGAACACCGGGGAGCTGTTTTTT
-,TRBJ2-7,-,TRBV20-1,CSAGLLGGYEQYF,TGCAGTGCTGGGCTATTAGGGGGCTACGAGCAGTACTTC
TRBD2,TRBJ2-7,-,TRBV12-3/TRBV12-4,CASSHTSGGAYEQYF,TGTGCCAGCAGCCACACTAGCGGGGGCGCCTACGAGCAGTACTTC
-,TRBJ2-2,few,TRBV7-9,CASSLTSAVFGELFF,TGTGCCAGCAGCTTAACCTCTGCGGTTTTCGGGGAGCTGTTTTTT
-,TRBJ2-1,-,TRBV7-9,CAGREQGSSYNEQFF,TGTGCCGGTAGGGAACAGGGAAGCTCCTACAATGAGCAGTTCTTC
-,TRBJ2-5,-,TRBV7-2,CASSLDLGQETQYF,TGTGCCAGCAGCTTAGATCTGGGTCAAGAGACCCAGTACTTC
TRBD2,TRBJ2-7,few,TRBV10-3,CAIRLFSGSSYEQYF,TGTGCCATACGACTCTTTAGCGGGAGCTCCTACGAGCAGTACTTC
-,TRBJ1-2,-,TRBV25-1,CASSIGTHYGYTF,TGTGCCAGCAGTATCGGAACCCACTATGGCTACACCTTC
TRBD2,TRBJ2-7,-,TRBV12-3/TRBV12-4,CASGRAYEQYF,TGTGCCAGCGGGAGGGCCTACGAGCAGTACTTC
TRBD2,TRBJ2-1,once,TRBV20-1,CSARIPGLGMVEQFF,TGCAGTGCTAGAATACCGGGACTAGGTATGGTTGAGCAGTTCTTC
-,TRBJ1-4,once,TRBV20-1,CSARGRDEKLFF,TGCAGTGCTAGGGGTCGGGATGAAAAACTGTTTTTT
-,TRBJ2-1,-,TRBV7-2,CASSSPETSFNLGEQFF,TGTGCCAGCAGCTCACCCGAGACTAGTTTTAATTTGGGAGAGCAGTTCTTC
TRBD2,TRBJ2-7,-,TRBV27,CASSLFPPVTSGSYEQYF,TGTGCCAGCAGTTTATTCCCCCCAGTAACTAGCGGGAGCTACGAGCAGTACTTC
-,TRBJ1-6,-,TRBV5-5,CASNLAMGTLHF,TGTGCCAGCAACTTGGCGATGGGCACCCTCCACTTT
TRBD1,TRBJ2-7,-,TRBV27,CASSSAAGQGYEQYF,TGTGCCAGCAGTTCCGCTGCGGGACAGGGGTACGAGCAGTACTTC
TRBD2,TRBJ2-7,few,TRBV9,CASSVGPSGYYEQYF,TGTGCCAGCAGCGTAGGTCCTAGCGGTTACTACGAGCAGTACTTC
-,TRBJ1-2,few,TRBV12-5,CASGLGDWGNYGYTF,TGTGCTAGTGGTTTGGGGGATTGGGGGAACTATGGCTACACCTTC